The 10 T cell receptor beta chains below come from one sample, sequenced in a study of cytomegalovirus exposure and HLA in healthy donors. PCR involved 60 Vbeta and 13 Jbeta primers. The method was immunoSEQ multiplex PCR; TCRdb's version includes in-frame clones alone and lacks a portion of them. This sample has roughly 93,000 clones; about four fifths occur once, and the top ten carry roughly 9.7%. The sample consisted of PBMCs. The receptors were sampled from a man aged 18 to 29 in good health and CMV-seropositive.

The chain carries TRBV4-1 and TRBJ2-7; TRBD2 aligns across 9 bases. With 3 bases clipped from V and 3 bases from J, the junction kept 12 bases outside the gene matches. Germline V CDR1 and CDR2: MGHRA, YSYEKL. The CDR3 length is 17 residues. The CDR3 is CASSHVLAGRTHYEQYF. The CDR3 coding sequence is TGCGCCAGCAGCCATGTGCTAGCGGGGCGGACCCACTACGAGCAGTACTTC.

This clone was seen a single time. V gene TRBV6-5 combines with J gene TRBJ1-4, with D perhaps matching TRBD1 (6 bases). Trimming removed 0 bases from V and 4 bases from J, with 9 bases in between. The CDR3 is made up of 15 amino acids. CDR1 is MNHEY, CDR2 SVGAGI, per germline. The CDR3, as DNA: TGTGCCAGCAGTTACTCAGGGGGTCTTAATGAAAAACTGTTTTTT. This encodes CASSYSGGLNEKLFF.

This clone was counted a few times. V gene TRBV4-1 combines with J gene TRBJ1-4; 8 bases fit TRBD1. CDR3 size: 14 residues. V dropped 4 bases and J dropped 8; count of bases not matched to a gene: 6. Germline V lookup: CDR1 MGHRA, CDR2 YSYEKL. The CDR3 nucleotides are TGCGCCAGCAGCCCTCAGGGGGCAGAGGAAAAACTGTTTTTT. The encoded protein is CASSPQGAEEKLFF.

The V and J genes are TRBV7-9 and TRBJ1-4, with 7 bases identical to TRBD1. The CDR3 contains 14 residues. V trimming: 4 bases; J trimming: 6 bases; junction bases outside the gene matches: 5. Germline CDR1 is SEHNR and CDR2 is FQNEAQ (reference sequence). The CDR3 here is CASSSQGEDEKLFF. The CDR3 nucleotides read TGTGCCAGCAGCTCCCAGGGGGAAGATGAAAAACTGTTTTTT.

The chain joins TRBV6-6 to TRBJ1-5; 7 nucleotides match TRBD1. The germline V gene has CDR1 MNHNY and CDR2 SVGAGI (reference sequence). V shed 6 bases and J 3 bases; nucleotides not matched to a gene: 2. CDR3 size: 13 residues. This CDR3 is CASSGTDNQPQHF. CDR3 nucleotide sequence: TGTGCCAGCAGCGGGACAGACAATCAGCCCCAGCATTTT.

The chain carries TRBV19 and TRBJ1-5; D may be TRBD1 (6 bases). There are 17 residues in the CDR3. Trimming removed 0 bases at V and 0 bases at J, with 12 bases between. Germline V gene data show CDR1 as LNHDA and CDR2 as SQIVND (reference sequence). As DNA, the CDR3 is TGTGCCAGTAGTATAGATTCAGGGGCCTATAGCAATCAGCCCCAGCATTTT. Its protein product is CASSIDSGAYSNQPQHF.

V and J are TRBV27 and TRBJ1-1; D is uncertain. Germline CDR1 and CDR2: MNHEY and SMNVEV (reference sequence). This CDR3 contains 16 residues. With 7 bases removed from V and 0 bases from J, the gap between germline ends came to 18 bases. The CDR3 DNA reads TGTGCCAGCACCCCCGGGGTCGGGGTCATGAACACTGAAGCTTTCTTT. This encodes CASTPGVGVMNTEAFF.

The J gene is TRBJ1-3, the V gene TRBV7-9, with 7 bases matching TRBD1. V lost 4 bases and J lost 8; bases outside the gene matches: 11. The CDR3 is 15 residues long. Germline V gene data show CDR1 as SEHNR and CDR2 as FQNEAQ (reference sequence). The CDR3 DNA is TGTGCCAGCAGCTGCCCGACAGGGATCGAAGACACCATATATTTT. Encoded protein: CASSCPTGIEDTIYF.

V and J are TRBV30 and TRBJ2-3, with 9 bases matching TRBD1. V lost 5 bases and J lost 3; bases outside the gene matches: 6. Germline lookup yields CDR1 GTSNPN and CDR2 SVGIG (reference sequence). This CDR3 contains 14 residues. CDR3 region: CAWGRDRATDTQYF. For the CDR3, the DNA is TGTGCCTGGGGACGGGACAGGGCGACAGATACGCAGTATTTT.

This clone came up a few times. The CDR3 does not close with the conserved phenylalanine or tryptophan, likely indicating a read error. The DNA is omitted, as the CDR3 cannot be located on it reliably, and the CDR3 follows TCRdb's listing. V and J are TRBV7-8 and TRBJ2-3; TRBD2, the D gene given by the table, was not confirmed from the DNA. Per germline, CDR1 SGHVS and CDR2 FQNEAQ. The CDR3 is 8 residues long, counting both termini. CDR3 protein: CASSPAGV.